The 17 T cell receptor beta chains listed next were all sequenced from one sample in a study of neurological immune-mediated disorders. TCRdb used MiXCR to reprocess the 5' RACE reads, holding one entry per CDR3 protein. The table shows approximately 82,000 distinct CDR3 sequences, with 2.5% to 3% occurring only once. The sequencing sample was made of PBMCs. Source of these receptors: a woman in her twenties or thirties with multiple sclerosis.

This clonotype was found many times. This sequence joins TRBV7-9 and TRBJ1-5; TRBD1 aligns across 8 bases. Per the germline V gene, CDR1 is SEHNR and CDR2 is FQNEAQ (reference sequence). The CDR3 sequence is 14 residues long. V was pared by 3 bases and J by 4 bases, with 2 bases of the junction left unmatched. CDR3 in amino acids: CASSLGQVNQPQHF. CDR3 in DNA: TGTGCCAGCAGCTTGGGACAGGTAAATCAGCCCCAGCATTTT.

This clonotype was seen many times. The chain combines TRBV28 with TRBJ2-7, with D possibly being TRBD2 (7 bases). The CDR3 loop spans 14 amino acids. CDR1 and CDR2 (germline): MDHEN, SYDVKM. CDR3 sequence (DNA): TGTGCTTCGCACAGGGCAGCGGGGAGCTACGAGCAGTACTTC. Amino acids: CASHRAAGSYEQYF.

This clonotype was observed at least ten times. CDR3 sequence: CSALPVKMNTEAFF. The CDR3, as DNA: TGCAGTGCTCTACCCGTAAAGATGAACACTGAAGCTTTCTTT. The J gene is TRBJ1-1, the V gene TRBV20-1; no reliable D call. Germline-derived CDR1 and CDR2 are DFQATT and SNEGSKA (reference sequence). With 5 bases removed from V and 0 bases from J, the gap between germline ends came to 13 bases. CDR3 length equals 14 residues.

This clonotype was counted ten times or more. V is TRBV5-1 and J is TRBJ2-7; TRBD2 agrees at 10 bases. V gave up 4 bases and J gave up 2 bases; unmatched junction bases: 6. The CDR3 covers 15 residues. Germline V gene lookup returns CDR1 SGHRS and CDR2 YFSETQ. The CDR3 coding sequence is TGCGCCAGCAGCCCCTCTAGCGGGAGAACCTACGAGCAGTACTTC. The encoded protein is CASSPSSGRTYEQYF.

This clonotype showed up many times. This chain links TRBV5-1 with TRBJ1-1; 7 bases fit TRBD1. CDR1 and CDR2 (germline): SGHRS, YFSETQ. Losses at the gene ends were 4 bases for V and 3 bases for J; bases not matched to a gene: 3. The CDR3 has 13 amino acids. CDR3 residues: CASSRGGDTEAFF. As DNA, the CDR3 is TGCGCCAGCAGCAGAGGGGGCGACACTGAAGCTTTCTTT.

Many counts were recorded for this clonotype. This chain links TRBV9 with TRBJ2-1; 7 positions match TRBD1. The J segment lost 2 bases and the V segment lost 7 bases, leaving 6 bases of the junction unmatched. Germline V gives CDR1 SGDLS, CDR2 YYNGEE. The CDR3 is 14 amino acids. This CDR3 reads CASAQGIPYNEQFF. The CDR3, as DNA: TGTGCCAGCGCACAGGGGATACCCTACAATGAGCAGTTCTTC.

Details on this clonotype: A much larger clone lies one base from this, so it may be a read error. The rearrangement uses TRBV6-2 or TRBV6-3 and TRBJ1-5; D is undetermined. CDR1 is MNHEY and CDR2 is SVGEGT in the germline V gene. This CDR3 comprises 13 residues. The CDR3 protein is CASSYWLNQPQNF. The CDR3 region has the DNA TGTGCCAGCAGTTACTGGTTGAATCAGCCCCAGAATTTT.

The table lists this clonotype with many counts. J is TRBJ2-1 and V is TRBV12-3 or TRBV12-4; 8 bases are a match to TRBD2. This CDR3 has 15 residues. Losses at the gene ends were 5 bases for V and 7 bases for J; bases not matched to a gene: 10. The CDR3 sequence is CASSQSGSSWNEQFF. CDR3 bases: TGTGCCAGCAGTCAAAGCGGGAGTTCGTGGAATGAGCAGTTCTTC.

This clonotype has at least ten counts. The chain carries TRBV7-8 and TRBJ2-3; D unresolved. The germline V gene has CDR1 SGHVS and CDR2 FQNEAQ. V lost 3 bases and J lost 4, with 14 bases in between. This CDR3 has 15 amino acids. The CDR3 sequence: CASSFSEVRADTQYF. The CDR3 region has the DNA TGTGCCAGCAGCTTTAGTGAGGTGCGCGCAGATACGCAGTATTTT.

At least ten counts were recorded for this clonotype. CDR3 residues: CASSTNSGRNYNEQFF. The CDR3 coding sequence is TGTGCCAGCAGCACCAACAGCGGGAGAAACTACAATGAGCAGTTCTTC. V gene TRBV6-5 combines with J gene TRBJ2-1, with 8 bases that match TRBD2. The CDR3 consists of 16 residues. Germline CDR1 is MNHEY and CDR2 is SVGAGI. V shed 6 bases, J shed 3 bases, and the junction held 10 bases outside the gene matches.

This clonotype was seen repeatedly, ten times or more. J is TRBJ2-1 and V is TRBV20-1, with TRBD2 matching over 7 bases. Trimming cost V 0 bases and J 6 bases; bases outside gene matches: 11. Germline V lookup: CDR1 DFQATT, CDR2 SNEGSKA (reference sequence). This CDR3 has 16 amino acids. Written as DNA, the CDR3 is TGCAGTGCTAGAGATTTGGAGGCGGGAGAAAGCAATGAGCAGTTCTTC. This sequence encodes CSARDLEAGESNEQFF.

There are many counts of this clonotype. The chain has TRBV28 and TRBJ2-1; 13 bases match TRBD2. Germline V gene data show CDR1 as MDHEN and CDR2 as SYDVKM. This CDR3 is 18 amino acids long. Trimming removed 5 bases from V and 1 base from J; junction bases left unmatched: 8. CDR3 in DNA: TGTGCCAGCAGTCCAATGGGACTAGCGGGATCGTCCTACAATGAGCAGTTCTTC. Its protein is CASSPMGLAGSSYNEQFF.

This clonotype has a count of ten or more. V usage is TRBV7-2 and J usage is TRBJ2-5; D possibly matches TRBD1 or TRBD2 (5 bases each). Trimming shortened V by 4 bases and J by 5 bases, and 11 bases separated the two germline ends. From germline, CDR1 is SGHTA and CDR2 FQGNSA. The CDR3 sequence is 13 residues long. CDR3 sequence reads: CASSSPGTETQYF. In nucleotides, the CDR3 is TGTGCCAGCAGCTCGCCAGGGACGGAGACCCAGTACTTC.

Judged by abundance, this clonotype is medium-sized. The rearrangement joins TRBV5-5 to TRBJ1-1, with TRBD1 matching 7 bases. The CDR3 is 13 residues long. The germline CDR1 and CDR2 sequences are SGHKS and YYEKEE (reference sequence). V trimming: 5 bases; J trimming: 3 bases; junction bases outside the gene matches: 4. The CDR3 sequence is CASSRQGDTEAFF. The DNA for the CDR3 is TGTGCCAGCAGTCGTCAGGGGGACACTGAAGCTTTCTTT.

The sample holds many counts of this clonotype. This chain links TRBV7-9 with TRBJ2-1; D might be TRBD2 (5 bases). Trimming pared 5 bases from V and 7 bases from J, leaving 9 bases between. The CDR3 is 12 amino acids. Germline values: CDR1 SEHNR, CDR2 FQNEAQ (reference sequence). The CDR3 DNA sequence: TGTGCCAGCAGCATCCAGCGGAATGAGCAGTTCTTC. Protein product: CASSIQRNEQFF. The variable domain in full, with the rest retrieved from reference TRBV7-9 and TRBJ2-1, is DTGVSQNPRHKITKRGQNVTFRCDPISEHNRLYWYRQTLGQGPEFLTYFQNEAQLEKSRLLSDRFSAERPKGSFSTLEIQRTEQGDSAMYLCASSIQRNEQFFGPGTRLTVL.

Of note for this clonotype: One end of the junction does not line up with germline, which may come from a read error. The chain employs TRBV6-6 and TRBJ2-7, with D tentatively TRBD1 (6 bases). Germline V CDR1 and CDR2: MNHNY, SVGAGI (reference sequence). The CDR3 has 14 residues. The chain's CDR3 is CAASPGDRTYEQYF. CDR3 DNA: TGTGCCGCATCCCCAGGTGACAGGACCTATGAGCAGTACTTC.

This clonotype was recorded at least ten times. Written as DNA, the CDR3 is TGCAGCGTTGGGAGGGGTCCCTGGAACACTGAAGCTTTCTTT. Translation gives CSVGRGPWNTEAFF. V usage is TRBV29-1 and J usage is TRBJ1-1; a weak D match, TRBD1 (5 bases). Germline loops: CDR1 SQVTM, CDR2 ANQGSEA. Trimming took 4 bases from V and 1 from J, leaving 13 bases between them. The CDR3 extends over 14 amino acids.